Listed below are T cell receptor beta chains from one sample, sequenced in a study of T cells in Graves' hyperthyroidism and ophthalmopathy. TCRdb reprocessed the multiplex PCR reads via MiXCR and lists one record per CDR3 protein. The table includes 370,000 or so distinct CDR3 sequences, about 14% detected once. The sample taken for sequencing was blood. All receptors derive from a man under 40 with Graves' hyperthyroidism that later progressed to Graves' ophthalmopathy. Both conserved end residues are part of each CDR3. Fields, in order: V gene, D gene, clone size, J gene, CDR3 protein, CDR3 DNA. D genes are given only for firm matches. Some rows mark clone size as missing; the rest say once, few, many or name a class of expanded clone.

V: TRBV18; D: NA; size: many; J: TRBJ1-5; CDR3: CASSPPNQPQHF; DNA: TGTGCCAGCAGTCCCCCAAATCAGCCCCAGCATTTT
V: TRBV27; D: NA; size: few; J: TRBJ1-6; CDR3: CASGRPNTPLHF; DNA: TGTGCCAGCGGACGGCCTAACACACCCCTCCACTTT
V: TRBV5-6; D: TRBD1; size: NA; J: TRBJ1-2; CDR3: CASSLAGRDRGIGYTF; DNA: TGTGCCAGCAGCTTGGCGGGCCGGGACAGGGGGATTGGCTACACCTTC
V: TRBV6-5; D: TRBD1; size: NA; J: TRBJ1-5; CDR3: CASSYGTGGQPQHF; DNA: TGTGCCAGCAGTTACGGGACAGGGGGACAGCCCCAGCATTTT
V: TRBV15; D: TRBD2; size: many; J: TRBJ2-3; CDR3: CATSRERGGTDTQYF; DNA: TGTGCCACCAGCAGAGAGCGGGGGGGCACAGATACGCAGTATTTT
V: TRBV10-3; D: TRBD2; size: NA; J: TRBJ2-7; CDR3: CAIREVASGGYEQYF; DNA: TGTGCCATCAGAGAGGTGGCTAGCGGGGGCTACGAGCAGTACTTC
V: TRBV11-2; D: NA; size: many; J: TRBJ2-7; CDR3: CASSSTGSEQYF; DNA: TGTGCCAGCAGCTCTACAGGGTCCGAGCAGTACTTC
V: TRBV19; D: TRBD1; size: NA; J: TRBJ1-5; CDR3: CASSIRRGRDSLDGGNQPQHF; DNA: TGTGCCAGTAGCATACGGAGGGGCCGGGACAGCCTAGATGGGGGCAATCAGCCCCAGCATTTT
V: TRBV19; D: NA; size: NA; J: TRBJ2-3; CDR3: CASSIMRGVPGDTQYF; DNA: TGTGCCAGTAGTATAATGAGAGGCGTACCTGGGGATACGCAGTATTTT
V: TRBV28; D: NA; size: NA; J: TRBJ2-7; CDR3: CASSDGLLSYEQYF; DNA: TGTGCCAGCAGCGACGGACTCCTCTCCTACGAGCAGTACTTC
V: TRBV9; D: TRBD1; size: NA; J: TRBJ1-2; CDR3: CASSSHTGDVYGYTF; DNA: TGTGCCAGCAGCTCCCATACAGGGGACGTCTATGGCTACACCTTC
V: TRBV28; D: TRBD2; size: NA; J: TRBJ2-3; CDR3: CASSLVAGGPRDTQYF; DNA: TGTGCCAGCAGTTTGGTAGCGGGGGGGCCTAGAGATACGCAGTATTTT
V: TRBV6-1; D: NA; size: many; J: TRBJ1-5; CDR3: CASSENPIQPQHF; DNA: TGTGCCAGCAGTGAAAACCCTATTCAGCCCCAGCATTTT
V: TRBV4-1; D: TRBD1; size: NA; J: TRBJ1-1; CDR3: CASSQDSQGESAVAFF; DNA: TGCGCCAGCAGCCAAGATTCCCAGGGGGAGTCAGCCGTAGCTTTCTTT
V: TRBV14; D: TRBD1; size: few; J: TRBJ1-2; CDR3: CASSPRGLSYGYTF; DNA: TGTGCCAGCAGTCCCAGGGGGCTGAGCTATGGCTACACCTTC
V: TRBV2; D: TRBD1; size: many; J: TRBJ2-7; CDR3: CASSARQGSSYEQYF; DNA: TGTGCCAGCAGTGCGAGACAGGGGAGCTCCTACGAGCAGTACTTC
V: TRBV10-3; D: TRBD1; size: many; J: TRBJ2-1; CDR3: CAISASGTGAHNEQFF; DNA: TGTGCCATCAGTGCTTCCGGGACAGGGGCGCACAATGAGCAGTTCTTC
V: TRBV6-5; D: TRBD1; size: many; J: TRBJ1-2; CDR3: CASSYSSRGLGYTF; DNA: TGTGCCAGCAGTTACTCGAGCAGGGGGCTGGGCTACACCTTC
V: TRBV5-6; D: TRBD1; size: NA; J: TRBJ1-2; CDR3: CASSLGDSGYGYTF; DNA: TGTGCCAGCAGCTTGGGGGACAGTGGCTATGGCTACACCTTC
V: TRBV7-9; D: NA; size: NA; J: TRBJ2-6; CDR3: CASSLRGSNVLTF; DNA: TGTGCCAGCAGCTTACGGGGATCCAACGTCCTGACTTTC
V: TRBV6-5; D: NA; size: NA; J: TRBJ1-5; CDR3: CASSYSWDDGQPQHF; DNA: TGTGCCAGCAGTTACTCGTGGGACGACGGTCAGCCCCAGCATTTT
V: TRBV11-3; D: NA; size: many; J: TRBJ2-5; CDR3: CASSLGQRQETQYF; DNA: TGTGCCAGCAGCTTAGGACAGCGACAAGAGACCCAGTACTTC
V: TRBV7-9; D: NA; size: NA; J: TRBJ1-1; CDR3: CASKGGGYTEAFF; DNA: TGTGCCAGCAAAGGGGGAGGGTACACTGAAGCTTTCTTT
V: TRBV12-3/TRBV12-4; D: TRBD2; size: many; J: TRBJ2-3; CDR3: CASSLGGGAPDTQYF; DNA: TGTGCCAGCAGTTTAGGCGGGGGGGCCCCAGATACGCAGTATTTT
V: TRBV5-8; D: NA; size: many; J: TRBJ1-5; CDR3: CASSLARFNQPQHF; DNA: TGTGCCAGCAGCTTGGCCAGGTTCAATCAGCCCCAGCATTTT
V: TRBV18; D: TRBD2; size: few; J: TRBJ2-7; CDR3: CASSSTSGYEQYF; DNA: TGTGCCAGCTCTTCGACTAGCGGGTACGAGCAGTACTTC
V: TRBV5-1; D: NA; size: few; J: TRBJ2-2; CDR3: CASSPGPVGRELFF; DNA: TGCGCCAGCAGCCCCGGACCGGTAGGGAGGGAGCTGTTTTTT
V: TRBV28; D: NA; size: many; J: TRBJ1-1; CDR3: CASSPLAFSPSEAFF; DNA: TGTGCCAGCAGCCCACTTGCCTTTTCTCCCTCTGAAGCTTTCTTT
V: TRBV12-3/TRBV12-4; D: TRBD2; size: NA; J: TRBJ2-5; CDR3: CASSFGTSGGYQETQYF; DNA: TGTGCCAGCAGTTTCGGGACTAGCGGGGGGTACCAAGAGACCCAGTACTTC
V: TRBV7-2; D: NA; size: many; J: TRBJ2-3; CDR3: CASSPRRAAGTDTQYF; DNA: TGTGCCAGCAGCCCCCGCCGAGCAGCTGGCACAGATACGCAGTATTTT
V: TRBV11-2; D: NA; size: many; J: TRBJ1-1; CDR3: CASSLAPDTEAFF; DNA: TGTGCCAGCAGCTTAGCTCCGGACACTGAAGCTTTCTTT
V: TRBV6-5; D: NA; size: NA; J: TRBJ2-1; CDR3: CASSYSKGGNEQFF; DNA: TGTGCCAGCAGTTACTCGAAAGGAGGAAATGAGCAGTTCTTC
V: TRBV6-1; D: TRBD1; size: few; J: TRBJ2-6; CDR3: CASSATDRGAPSGANVLTF; DNA: TGTGCCAGCAGTGCCACGGACAGGGGGGCACCCTCTGGGGCCAACGTCCTGACTTTC
V: TRBV7-9; D: TRBD2; size: many; J: TRBJ2-7; CDR3: CASSLTSGAYEQYF; DNA: TGTGCCAGCAGCTTGACTAGCGGGGCCTACGAGCAGTACTTC
V: TRBV29-1; D: NA; size: few; J: TRBJ2-4; CDR3: CSAWGTLAKNIQYF; DNA: TGCAGTGCGTGGGGGACCCTAGCCAAAAACATTCAGTACTTC
V: TRBV24-1; D: NA; size: few; J: TRBJ2-3; CDR3: CATSGSTDTQYF; DNA: TGTGCCACCAGTGGAAGCACAGATACGCAGTATTTT
V: TRBV20-1; D: TRBD1; size: NA; J: TRBJ1-6; CDR3: CSARGQGDSPLHF; DNA: TGCAGTGCTAGGGGACAGGGGGATTCACCCCTCCACTTT
V: TRBV3-1; D: TRBD1; size: NA; J: TRBJ1-1; CDR3: CASSQVQGGTEAFF; DNA: TGTGCCAGCAGCCAAGTCCAGGGGGGAACTGAAGCTTTCTTT
V: TRBV20-1; D: TRBD1; size: NA; J: TRBJ1-2; CDR3: CSARLDRDYGYTF; DNA: TGCAGTGCTAGACTGGACAGGGACTATGGCTACACCTTC
V: TRBV28; D: NA; size: many; J: TRBJ2-1; CDR3: CASSTTALQFF; DNA: TGTGCCAGCAGCACGACAGCGCTGCAGTTCTTC
V: TRBV28; D: NA; size: many; J: TRBJ1-1; CDR3: CASSWLTGSTEAFF; DNA: TGTGCCAGCAGTTGGCTAACAGGGAGCACTGAAGCTTTCTTT
V: TRBV12-3/TRBV12-4; D: NA; size: few; J: TRBJ2-2; CDR3: CASRSTAGELFF; DNA: TGTGCCAGCAGATCCACCGCCGGGGAGCTGTTTTTT
V: TRBV5-1; D: NA; size: few; J: TRBJ1-4; CDR3: CASSPQRAGGEKLFF; DNA: TGCGCCAGCAGCCCCCAGAGGGCTGGAGGGGAAAAACTGTTTTTT